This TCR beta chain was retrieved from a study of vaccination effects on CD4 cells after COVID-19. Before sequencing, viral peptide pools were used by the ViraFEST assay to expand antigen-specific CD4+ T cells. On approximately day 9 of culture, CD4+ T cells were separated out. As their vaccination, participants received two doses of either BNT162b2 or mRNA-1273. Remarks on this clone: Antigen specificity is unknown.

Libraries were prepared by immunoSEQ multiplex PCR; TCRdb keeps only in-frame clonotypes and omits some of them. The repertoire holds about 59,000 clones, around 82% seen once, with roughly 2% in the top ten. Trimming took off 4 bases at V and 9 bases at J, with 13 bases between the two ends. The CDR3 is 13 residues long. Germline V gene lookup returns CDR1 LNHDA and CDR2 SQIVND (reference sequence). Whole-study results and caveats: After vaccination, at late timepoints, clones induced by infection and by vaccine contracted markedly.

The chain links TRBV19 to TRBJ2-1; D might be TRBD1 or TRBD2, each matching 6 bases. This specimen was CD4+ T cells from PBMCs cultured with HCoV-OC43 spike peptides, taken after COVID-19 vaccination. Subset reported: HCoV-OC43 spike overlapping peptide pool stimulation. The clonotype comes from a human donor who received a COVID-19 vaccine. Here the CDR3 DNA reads TGTGCCAGTAGTACGACACAGGGAGGTGAGCAGTTCTTC. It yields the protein CASSTTQGGEQFF.